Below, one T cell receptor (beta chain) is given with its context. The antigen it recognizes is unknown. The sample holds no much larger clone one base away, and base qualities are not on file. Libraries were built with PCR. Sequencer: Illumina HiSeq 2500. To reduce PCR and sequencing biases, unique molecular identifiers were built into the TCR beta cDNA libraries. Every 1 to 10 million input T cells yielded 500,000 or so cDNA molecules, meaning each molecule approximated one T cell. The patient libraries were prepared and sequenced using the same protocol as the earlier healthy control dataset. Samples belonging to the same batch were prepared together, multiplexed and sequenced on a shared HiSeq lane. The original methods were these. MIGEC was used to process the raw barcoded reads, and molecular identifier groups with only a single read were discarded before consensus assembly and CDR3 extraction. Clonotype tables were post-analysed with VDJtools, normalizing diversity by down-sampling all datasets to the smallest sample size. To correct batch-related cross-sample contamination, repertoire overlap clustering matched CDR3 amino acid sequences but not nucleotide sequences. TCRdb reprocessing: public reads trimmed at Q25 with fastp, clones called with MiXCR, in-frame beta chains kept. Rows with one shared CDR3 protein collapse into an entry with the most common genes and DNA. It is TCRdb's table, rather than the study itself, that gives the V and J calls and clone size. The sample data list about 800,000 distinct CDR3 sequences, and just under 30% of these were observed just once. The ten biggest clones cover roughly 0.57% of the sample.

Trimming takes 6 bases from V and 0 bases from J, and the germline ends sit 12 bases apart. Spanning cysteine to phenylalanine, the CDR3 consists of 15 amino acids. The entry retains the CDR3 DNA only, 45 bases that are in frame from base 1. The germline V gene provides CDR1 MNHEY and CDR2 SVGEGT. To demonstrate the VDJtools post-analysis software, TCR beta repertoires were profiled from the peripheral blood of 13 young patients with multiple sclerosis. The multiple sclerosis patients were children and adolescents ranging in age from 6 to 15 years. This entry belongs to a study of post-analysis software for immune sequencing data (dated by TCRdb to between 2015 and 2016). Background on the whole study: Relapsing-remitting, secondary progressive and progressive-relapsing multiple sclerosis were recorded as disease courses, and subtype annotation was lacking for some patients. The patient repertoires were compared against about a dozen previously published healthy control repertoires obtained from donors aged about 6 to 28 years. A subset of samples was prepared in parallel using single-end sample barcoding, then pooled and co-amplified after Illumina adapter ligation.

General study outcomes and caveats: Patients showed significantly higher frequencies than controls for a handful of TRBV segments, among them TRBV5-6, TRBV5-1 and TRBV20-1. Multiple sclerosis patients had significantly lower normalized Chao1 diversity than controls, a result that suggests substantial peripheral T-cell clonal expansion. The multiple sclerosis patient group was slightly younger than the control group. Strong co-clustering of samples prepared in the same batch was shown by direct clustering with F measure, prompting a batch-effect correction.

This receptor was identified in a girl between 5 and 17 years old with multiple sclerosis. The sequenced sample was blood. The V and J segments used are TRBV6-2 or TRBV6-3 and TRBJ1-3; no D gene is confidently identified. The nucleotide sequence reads TGTGCCAGCAGCCGCGGGGATTACTCTGGAAACACCATATATTTT. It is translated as CASSRGDYSGNTIYF.